This T cell receptor beta chain is from a study of beta chain features in type 1 diabetes. Per donor, one heparinised blood draw averaged approximately 120 mL. Each population that was sorted was more than 98% pure. All of the isolated RNA was reverse transcribed, so expressed TCRB transcripts were sequenced. Using immunoSEQ multiplex PCR, the repertoire was profiled, and TCRdb retains in-frame clones only, with some absent. The data show hundreds of thousands of clones, about 12% seen once. Study-wide results and caveats: Whether HLA type influences TCRB rearrangement remained unresolved here.

V was clipped by 4 bases and J by 4 bases; unmatched bases: 11. CDR3 length: 16 residues. Germline loops: CDR1 MNHEY, CDR2 SMNVEV (reference sequence). As to this clone: Its antigen is not known.

This chain connects TRBV27 to TRBJ2-3; 7 nucleotides agree with TRBD2. This receptor was obtained from a man between 18 and 29 years old in good health. The sample taken for sequencing was naive CD4+ T cells from blood. The CDR3 reads CASSSYLAVGADTQYF. CDR3 DNA: TGTGCCAGCAGTTCCTATCTAGCGGTCGGAGCAGATACGCAGTATTTT.